These T cell receptor beta chains were read from a single sample in a study of blood T cell repertoires in COVID-19. Assay used: immunoSEQ multiplex PCR; TCRdb lists only in-frame clones, some missing. This sample has some 250,000 clones, with approximately 90% found just once. Sequencing input: PBMCs or T cells enriched from blood (not recorded which). The receptor source for this set is a woman in her forties with acute COVID-19. Both conserved end residues are part of each CDR3. The D gene is left open where the match is weak. Expanded clones get a size class; other rows say once, few or many, or leave the size out.

D	size	V	J	DNA	CDR3
.	once	TRBV6-5	TRBJ1-2	TGTGCCAGCAGCCCCCTGAGGGCAAGAGGCTACACCTTC	CASSPLRARGYTF
.	.	TRBV2	TRBJ2-3	TGTGCCAGCAGTTGGGGGGGCACAGATACGCAGTATTTT	CASSWGGTDTQYF
TRBD2	.	TRBV28	TRBJ2-7	TGTGCCAGCAGTTTGGGACTAGCGGGGGGCTACGAGCAGTACTTC	CASSLGLAGGYEQYF
TRBD2	.	TRBV7-9	TRBJ2-5	TGTGCCAGCAGACACATATTGCGGGAGGGCAAAGAGACCCAGTACTTC	CASRHILREGKETQYF
.	.	TRBV2	TRBJ1-2	TGTGCCAGCAGGTCTGGGGAGACTTATGGCTACACCTTC	CASRSGETYGYTF
.	.	TRBV9	TRBJ1-1	TGTGCCAGCAGCCAACGGGAGAGCGGCACTGAAGCTTTCTTT	CASSQRESGTEAFF
.	.	TRBV6-1	TRBJ2-7	TGTGCCAGCAGGGCTGAGCGGACAGTTTCCTACGAGCAGTACTTC	CASRAERTVSYEQYF
.	.	TRBV28	TRBJ1-1	TGTGCCAGCAAAGATTGGGAGGGAGTGACTGAAGCTTTCTTT	CASKDWEGVTEAFF
TRBD2	.	TRBV9	TRBJ2-3	TGTGCCAGCAGCGTCGGACTAGCGGGGCCCTATAGCACAGATACGCAGTATTTT	CASSVGLAGPYSTDTQYF
TRBD2	.	TRBV5-1	TRBJ2-5	TGCGCCAGCAGCCGGGACTATGAGACCCAGTACTTC	CASSRDYETQYF
.	.	TRBV28	TRBJ2-6	TGTGCCAGCAGGCAGGGAGGTGGGGCCAACGTCCTGACTTTC	CASRQGGGANVLTF
.	.	TRBV29-1	TRBJ2-7	TGCAGCGTTGAGGTTAGATACGAGCAGTACTTC	CSVEVRYEQYF
TRBD1	.	TRBV5-8	TRBJ2-7	TGTGCCAGCAGCACCGGACAGGTCGAGCAGTACTTC	CASSTGQVEQYF
.	.	TRBV28	TRBJ2-2	TGTGCCAGCAGTCAGGACAGACCGAACACCGGGGAGCTGTTTTTT	CASSQDRPNTGELFF
.	.	TRBV7-2	TRBJ1-3	TGTGCCAGCAGCTTAGGGTCAGGGCCGAGCTCTGGAAACACCATATATTTT	CASSLGSGPSSGNTIYF
.	.	TRBV28	TRBJ1-2	TGTGCCAGCAGTTTACTGCAAGCGGGCTACACCTTC	CASSLLQAGYTF
.	.	TRBV5-1	TRBJ1-4	TGCGCCAGCAGCTTGGTGGGGACTGCAACTAATGAAAAACTGTTTTTT	CASSLVGTATNEKLFF
.	.	TRBV30	TRBJ1-2	TGTGCCTGGAGTGGGGCCGTCTATGGCTACACCTTC	CAWSGAVYGYTF
.	.	TRBV19	TRBJ1-1	TGTGCCAGTAGTATTGGGGGGGCTGAAGCTTTCTTT	CASSIGGAEAFF
.	few	TRBV2	TRBJ1-4	TGTGCCAGCAGGCTTACTGCAACTAATGAAAAACTGTTTTTT	CASRLTATNEKLFF
.	.	TRBV27	TRBJ1-1	TGTGCCAGCGGAATCAGGGTGAACACTGAAGCTTTCTTT	CASGIRVNTEAFF
.	once	TRBV19	TRBJ1-1	TGTGCCAGTAGTATGTCAACCTATGAAGCTTTCTTT	CASSMSTYEAFF
TRBD1	.	TRBV16	TRBJ1-2	TGTGCCAGCAGCCCTACGACAGGGCGGAATGGCTACACCTTC	CASSPTTGRNGYTF
TRBD2	.	TRBV7-2	TRBJ2-5	TGTGCCAGCAGCTTAGACGGGAGGGGGGGCAGCCAGTACTTC	CASSLDGRGGSQYF
TRBD1	.	TRBV3-1/TRBV3-2	TRBJ1-1	TGTGCCAGCAGTCGACAGGGGGCGAACACTGAAGCTTTCTTT	CASSRQGANTEAFF
TRBD1	.	TRBV19	TRBJ1-1	TGTGCCAGTAGTGGTACAGGGGGCTTGAGGACTGAAGCTTTCTTT	CASSGTGGLRTEAFF
.	few	TRBV19	TRBJ1-1	TGTGCCAGTAGGTCAAACAGGGTCCAGGAAGCTTTCTTT	CASRSNRVQEAFF
TRBD2	.	TRBV4-3	TRBJ2-1	TGCGCCAGCAGCCAAGATATCAGCGGGAGCTCCTACAATGAGCAGTTCTTC	CASSQDISGSSYNEQFF
TRBD1	.	TRBV5-1	TRBJ2-7	TGCGCCAGCAGCTTGGGGGGACAGAGCTACGAGCAGTACTTC	CASSLGGQSYEQYF
.	.	TRBV6-5	TRBJ2-7	TGTGCCAGTGGGGGGACTGACTCCTACGAGCAGTACTTC	CASGGTDSYEQYF
TRBD1	.	TRBV7-3	TRBJ2-3	TGTGCCAGCAGCTTGACAGCAGTAGGGACAGGGAGTACAGATACGCAGTATTTT	CASSLTAVGTGSTDTQYF
.	.	TRBV28	TRBJ1-3	TGTGCCAGCAGTTTTTTGACAGGCGTTGCTGGAAACACCATATATTTT	CASSFLTGVAGNTIYF
.	.	TRBV13	TRBJ2-1	TGTGCCAGCAGCTTGGGCAGGGAAGGCGATGAGCAGTTCTTC	CASSLGREGDEQFF
TRBD2	.	TRBV5-5	TRBJ2-1	TGTGCCAGCAGCGGGGGTGTAGCGGGGTCTTACAATGAGCAGTTCTTC	CASSGGVAGSYNEQFF
.	few	TRBV2	TRBJ1-1	TGTGCCAGCAGGCCAGGGCCCAGCACTGAAGCTTTCTTT	CASRPGPSTEAFF
.	.	TRBV14	TRBJ1-2	TGTGCCAGCAGCCAAGTCATCGAGGAGACTAACTATGGCTACACCTTC	CASSQVIEETNYGYTF
.	.	TRBV6-1	TRBJ1-5	TGTGCCAGCAGTGAAGCGGGCCGGGGATCGGGGCCCCAGCATTTT	CASSEAGRGSGPQHF
TRBD1	.	TRBV28	TRBJ1-5	TGTGCCAGCAGTTTAATGGGGACAGGGGGCAATCAGCCCCAGCATTTT	CASSLMGTGGNQPQHF
.	.	TRBV2	TRBJ1-2	TGTGCCAGCGTTTCGTACAGGGACTATGGCTACACCTTC	CASVSYRDYGYTF
.	once	TRBV6-5	TRBJ1-2	TGTGCCAGCAGTTACTCCACTAACTATGGCTACACCTTC	CASSYSTNYGYTF
TRBD2	.	TRBV5-1	TRBJ2-3	TGCGCCAGCAGCTTGGTGGGACTAGCGGGAGCGTTTAGCACAGATACGCAGTATTTT	CASSLVGLAGAFSTDTQYF
.	.	TRBV28	TRBJ1-1	TGTGCCAGCAGTCCGAACCCGACACAAATGAACACTGAAGCTTTCTTT	CASSPNPTQMNTEAFF
.	.	TRBV30	TRBJ1-1	TGTGCCTGGAGTCCCCAGGTAAACACTGAAGCTTTCTTT	CAWSPQVNTEAFF
TRBD1	few	TRBV28	TRBJ2-7	TGTGCCAGCAGTTCCGCACCGGGACAGGGTCACTACGAGCAGTACTTC	CASSSAPGQGHYEQYF
.	.	TRBV6-5	TRBJ1-1	TGTGCCAGCCAGTGGGCCGGGAACACTGAAGCTTTCTTT	CASQWAGNTEAFF
.	few	TRBV18	TRBJ1-1	TGTGCCAGCTCACCACAATCAGGGACTGAAGCTTTCTTT	CASSPQSGTEAFF
TRBD2	.	TRBV3-1/TRBV3-2	TRBJ2-7	TGTGCCAGCAGCCCGGGACTAGACAAAGGGGAGCAGTACTTC	CASSPGLDKGEQYF
TRBD2	.	TRBV13	TRBJ2-7	TGTGCCAGCAGCCTAGGACTAGCGGGAGCCGTCTACGAGCAGTACTTC	CASSLGLAGAVYEQYF
TRBD1	.	TRBV30	TRBJ1-1	TGTGCCTCTAAGAGGACAGGGGTGACTGAAGCTTTCTTT	CASKRTGVTEAFF
TRBD2	.	TRBV28	TRBJ2-7	TGTGCCAGCAGTCCCACGGGCGCAGGGTGGCAGACTAGCACCTACGAGCAGTACTTC	CASSPTGAGWQTSTYEQYF
.	.	TRBV7-8	TRBJ2-2	TGTGCCAGCAGCTTAGACGGGGCGAACACCGGGGAGCTGTTTTTT	CASSLDGANTGELFF
TRBD2	.	TRBV4-3	TRBJ2-3	TGCGCCAGCAGCCAAGGAGCCCGGACTAGTGCAGATACGCAGTATTTT	CASSQGARTSADTQYF
.	.	TRBV12-2	TRBJ1-2	TGTGCAAGTCATGATACGGGGTGGATGGACTATGGCTACACCTTC	CASHDTGWMDYGYTF
.	.	TRBV3-1/TRBV3-2	TRBJ2-5	TGTGCCAGCAGCCCTTGGATGACAAACCAAGAGACCCAGTACTTC	CASSPWMTNQETQYF
.	.	TRBV7-9	TRBJ2-2	TGTGCCAGCAGCCCCAGGACGAACACCGGGGAGCTGTTTTTT	CASSPRTNTGELFF
TRBD1	once	TRBV28	TRBJ1-5	TGTGCCAGCAGGCTGCAGGGGGCAGGAAATCAGCCCCAGCATTTT	CASRLQGAGNQPQHF